This TCR beta chain came from a study of T cells of healthy individuals. Each CDR3 protein is one row after TCRdb ran MiXCR on the 5' RACE reads. The table records around 63,000 distinct CDR3 sequences, 15% to 20% of them present only once. Germline CDR1 and CDR2: SGHTA and FQGNSA. V gave up 11 bases and J gave up 3 bases; unmatched junction bases: 14. The CDR3 covers 16 residues. The rearrangement uses TRBV7-2 and TRBJ2-1, with 9 positions matching TRBD2. This clonotype was sampled from a human donor in good health. The CDR3 here is CALTRGREGYYNEQFF. The CDR3 bases are TGTGCCCTCACTCGGGGGCGGGAGGGCTACTACAATGAGCAGTTCTTC.